This T cell receptor beta chain came from a study of T cell changes during pregnancy in multiple sclerosis. TCRdb's copy holds only in-frame clones and misses some; the assay was immunoSEQ multiplex PCR. The profile shows about 40,000 clones, over 85% of them singletons. This CDR3 is 16 amino acids long. The germline V gene encodes CDR1 LNHDA and CDR2 SQIVND (reference sequence). V lost 5 bases to trimming and J lost 6 bases; unmatched junction nucleotides: 8. This TCR derives from a female donor with multiple sclerosis, enrolled in a pregnancy study. The sample consisted of CD4+ T cells from peripheral blood mononuclear cells, taken before pregnancy. The chain employs TRBV19 and TRBJ2-2, with 11 bases matching TRBD1. The CDR3 sequence is CASSSGQGAGAGELFF. CDR3 bases: TGTGCCAGTAGTTCCGGACAGGGGGCAGGAGCCGGGGAGCTGTTTTTT.